This T cell receptor beta chain was obtained from a study of T cell repertoires in cytomegalovirus infection. Study details: CMV infection together with matching HLA type was indicated by public TCR beta signatures. Study-level findings and limits: Summed frequency of public TCR beta families distinguished CMV carriers with the relevant HLA.

The length of the CDR3 is 14 residues. Trimming at V came to 10 bases and at J to 8 bases, leaving 13 bases not matched to a gene. The germline V gene encodes CDR1 SNHLY and CDR2 FYNNEI. TCRdb re-analysed the reads in MiXCR, keeping a single row per CDR3 protein. The repertoire holds approximately 500,000 distinct CDR3 sequences, with 16% as singletons. There are many counts of this clonotype. Its antigen is as yet unknown. The sequence came from a human donor in good health (CMV status not recorded). Some clones in this sample may be carry-over from other donors' samples. The source material was CD8+ T cells from PBMCs. The rearrangement links TRBV2 to TRBJ2-1, with TRBD1 identical over 8 bases. CDR3 sequence: CATPGQVRRDEQFF. The CDR3 nucleotides read TGTGCCACCCCGGGACAGGTGCGAAGGGATGAGCAGTTCTTC.